Below, one T cell receptor (beta chain) is given with its context. This clone was detected many times. There is no known antigen for this receptor. No base quality values were provided; no much bigger clone lies one nucleotide off. The CDR3 sequence holds 16 residues, the cysteine and phenylalanine included. Only CDR3 DNA remains: 48 bases, in frame from the first base. V ends up 8 bases short and J 5 bases short, with an unmatched junction base count of 14. The germline V gene sets CDR1 to SNHLY and CDR2 to FYNNEI. The entry originates in a study of T cell responses to AZD1222 COVID-19 vaccine (dated by TCRdb to the early 2020s). Concerning the study at large: AZD1222 recipients with second doses at about 4 weeks or about 12 weeks were pooled, because spike-specific TCR depth and breadth did not differ between schedules. TCR sequencing was performed for 233 trial participants, of whom about 200 were given two doses of AZD1222 and approximately 25 were given two doses of MenACWY control vaccine. Trial participants were enrolled by age into subgroups of 18-55, 56-69 and 70-plus years, and around 150, 28 and 57 TCR-sequenced participants, respectively, were included in these subgroups. Overall study outcomes, separate from this receptor: The 56-69-year group was small, and its depth increase did not reach significance, likely because of low power. After two AZD1222 doses, both the breadth and the depth of spike-specific TCRs were significantly higher than at day 0 and than in MenACWY recipients. Because no day 14 peak-response samples were available, repertoires were characterized only after the peak T cell response. The whole spike protein was spanned by vaccine-associated CD4 TCRs, and dominant responses were seen in regions 160-218 and 743-854. Nearly half of unique spike-specific TCRs reportedly recognized epitopes outside regions mutated in the B.1.351 and B.1.1.7 variants. Only a handful of AZD1222 recipients were SARS-CoV-2 seropositive at baseline, limiting conclusions about previously exposed vaccinees. Participants were mostly white British and included more females than males, and it was suggested by the authors that clonal diversity may have been underestimated.

The CDR3 regions of human TCRbeta chains were subjected to immunosequencing. On the authors' methods: Repertoire TCRs were checked for matches against a reference library of SARS-CoV-2-specific TCRs that had been generated using the MIRA antigen-specificity platform. Breadth meant the fraction of unique TCRs that were SARS-CoV-2-associated, whereas depth meant the fraction of total T cells that were SARS-CoV-2-associated. Using the MIRA data, each spike-specific TCR was mapped to the spike region that the TCR reacts to and placed in a CD4 or CD8 class. Log10-transformed breadth and depth values were compared by one-way ANOVA with Sidak's multiple comparisons tests. TCRdb took this table from immuneACCESS and kept in-frame rearrangements with V and J called. Such tables lack part of the clones; where checked against another copy, unresolved V genes explain under half of the gap, and the rest is unexplained. V and J calls and clone size come straight from that table; D and trimming were deduced from the DNA. This sample comprises about 130,000 clones, around 92% of them detected only once. Of the sample, roughly 1.6% falls within the top ten clones.

The meaning of the sample's time point label: baseline before first vaccination. Vaccinee samples came from UK trials COV001 and COV002, including a single-blind randomized controlled phase 2/3 trial of AZD1222 (ChAdOx1 nCoV-19) in healthy adults. For TCRbeta chain sequencing, PBMC samples were collected from trial participants at day 0 and at day 28 after the second dose. The sample here was peripheral blood, taken on day 0 of AZD1222 vaccination. This sequence was found in an adult in good health. This receptor chain uses TRBV2 and TRBJ2-2; 7 bases in between match TRBD1. The CDR3: CASDSVRDRSTGELFF. The DNA is as follows: TGTGCCAGCGATAGTGTACGGGACAGATCTACCGGGGAGCTGTTTTTT.